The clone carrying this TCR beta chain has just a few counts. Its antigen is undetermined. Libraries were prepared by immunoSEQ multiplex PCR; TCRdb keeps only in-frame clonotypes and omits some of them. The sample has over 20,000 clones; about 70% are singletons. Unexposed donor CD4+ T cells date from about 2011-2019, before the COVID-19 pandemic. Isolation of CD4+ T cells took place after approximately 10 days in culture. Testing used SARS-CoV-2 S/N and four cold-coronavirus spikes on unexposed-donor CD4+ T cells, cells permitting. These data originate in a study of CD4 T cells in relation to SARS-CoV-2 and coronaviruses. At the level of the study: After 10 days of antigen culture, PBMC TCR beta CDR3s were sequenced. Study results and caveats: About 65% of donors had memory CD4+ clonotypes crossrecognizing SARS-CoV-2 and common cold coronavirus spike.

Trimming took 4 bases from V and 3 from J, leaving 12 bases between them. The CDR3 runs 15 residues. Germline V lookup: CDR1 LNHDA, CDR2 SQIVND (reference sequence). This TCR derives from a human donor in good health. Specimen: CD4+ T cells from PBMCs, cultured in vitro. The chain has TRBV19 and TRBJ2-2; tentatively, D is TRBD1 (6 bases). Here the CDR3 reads CASSTGQSYTGELFF. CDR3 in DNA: TGTGCCAGTAGTACAGGACAGTCCTACACCGGGGAGCTGTTTTTT.